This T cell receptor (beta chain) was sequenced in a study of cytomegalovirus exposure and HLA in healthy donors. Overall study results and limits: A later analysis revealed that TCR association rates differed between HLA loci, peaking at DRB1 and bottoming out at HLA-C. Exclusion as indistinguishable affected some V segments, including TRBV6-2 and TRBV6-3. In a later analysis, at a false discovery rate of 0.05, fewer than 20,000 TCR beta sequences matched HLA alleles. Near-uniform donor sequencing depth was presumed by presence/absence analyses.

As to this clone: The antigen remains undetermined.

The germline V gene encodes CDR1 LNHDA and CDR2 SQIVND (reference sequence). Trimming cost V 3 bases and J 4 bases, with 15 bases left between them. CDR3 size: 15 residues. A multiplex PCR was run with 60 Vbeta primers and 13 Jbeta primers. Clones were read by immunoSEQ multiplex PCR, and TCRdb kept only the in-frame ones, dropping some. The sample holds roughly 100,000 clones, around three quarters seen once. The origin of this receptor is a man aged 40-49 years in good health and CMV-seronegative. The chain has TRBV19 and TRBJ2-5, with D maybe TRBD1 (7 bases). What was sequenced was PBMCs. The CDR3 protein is CASSIGGGGGETQYF. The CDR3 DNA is TGTGCCAGTAGTATTGGAGGGGGCGGTGGAGAGACCCAGTACTTC.